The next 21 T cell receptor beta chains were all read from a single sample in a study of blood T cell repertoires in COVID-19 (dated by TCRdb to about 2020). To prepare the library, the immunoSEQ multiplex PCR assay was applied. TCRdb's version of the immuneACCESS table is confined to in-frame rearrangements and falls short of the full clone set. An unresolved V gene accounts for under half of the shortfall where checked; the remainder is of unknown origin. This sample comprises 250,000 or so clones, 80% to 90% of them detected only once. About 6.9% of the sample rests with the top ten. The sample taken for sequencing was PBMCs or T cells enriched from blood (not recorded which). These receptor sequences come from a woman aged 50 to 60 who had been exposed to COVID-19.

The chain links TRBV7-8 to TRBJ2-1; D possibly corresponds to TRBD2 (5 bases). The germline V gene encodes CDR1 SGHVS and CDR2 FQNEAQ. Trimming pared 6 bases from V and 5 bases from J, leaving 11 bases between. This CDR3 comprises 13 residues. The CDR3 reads CASRLLGDNEQFF. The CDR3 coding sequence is TGTGCCAGCAGACTTCTCGGGGACAATGAGCAGTTCTTC.

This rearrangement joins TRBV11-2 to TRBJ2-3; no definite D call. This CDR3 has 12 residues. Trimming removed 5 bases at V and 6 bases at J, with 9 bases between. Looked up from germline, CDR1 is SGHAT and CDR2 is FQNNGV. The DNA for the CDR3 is TGTGCCAGCAGCAGAAGAGAGGATACGCAGTATTTT. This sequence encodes CASSRREDTQYF.

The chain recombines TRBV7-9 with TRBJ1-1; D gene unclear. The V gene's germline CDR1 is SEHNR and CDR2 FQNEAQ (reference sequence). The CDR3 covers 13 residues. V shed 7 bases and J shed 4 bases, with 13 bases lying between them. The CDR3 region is CASNAGSITEAFF. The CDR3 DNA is TGTGCCAGCAACGCAGGTTCAATCACTGAAGCTTTCTTT.

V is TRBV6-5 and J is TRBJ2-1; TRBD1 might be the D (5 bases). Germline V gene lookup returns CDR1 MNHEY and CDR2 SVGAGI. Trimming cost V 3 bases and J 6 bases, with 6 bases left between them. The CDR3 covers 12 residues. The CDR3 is CASSYRGNEQFF. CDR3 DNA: TGTGCCAGCAGTTATAGGGGCAATGAGCAGTTCTTC.

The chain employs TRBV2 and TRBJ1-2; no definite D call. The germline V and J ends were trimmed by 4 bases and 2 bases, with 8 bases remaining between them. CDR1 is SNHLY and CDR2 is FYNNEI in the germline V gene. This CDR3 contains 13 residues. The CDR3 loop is CASSVRNNYGYTF. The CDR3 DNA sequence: TGTGCCAGCAGTGTGAGAAACAACTATGGCTACACCTTC.

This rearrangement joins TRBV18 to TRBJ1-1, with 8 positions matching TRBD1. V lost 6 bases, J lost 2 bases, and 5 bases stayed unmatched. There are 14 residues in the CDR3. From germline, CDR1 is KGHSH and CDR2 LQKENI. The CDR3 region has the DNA TGTGCCAGCTCTCCCAGGGGGCAAAACACTGAAGCTTTCTTT. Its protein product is CASSPRGQNTEAFF.

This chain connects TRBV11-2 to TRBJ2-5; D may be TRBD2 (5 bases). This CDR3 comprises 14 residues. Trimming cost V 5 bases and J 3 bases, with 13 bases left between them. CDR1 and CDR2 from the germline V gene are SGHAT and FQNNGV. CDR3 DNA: TGTGCCAGCAGCCATTATACGGGAAAAGAGACCCAGTACTTC. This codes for CASSHYTGKETQYF.

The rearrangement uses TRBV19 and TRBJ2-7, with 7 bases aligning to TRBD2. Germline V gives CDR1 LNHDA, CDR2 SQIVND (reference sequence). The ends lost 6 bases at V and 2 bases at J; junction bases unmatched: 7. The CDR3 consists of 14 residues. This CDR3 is CASSLGEGTYEQYF. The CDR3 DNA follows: TGTGCCAGTAGCTTAGGGGAGGGAACCTACGAGCAGTACTTC.

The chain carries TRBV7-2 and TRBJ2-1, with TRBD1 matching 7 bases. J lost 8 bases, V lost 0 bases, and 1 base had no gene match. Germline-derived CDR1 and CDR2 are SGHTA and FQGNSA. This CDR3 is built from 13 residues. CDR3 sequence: CASSLAQGDEQFF. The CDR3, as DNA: TGTGCCAGCAGCTTAGCGCAGGGGGATGAGCAGTTCTTC. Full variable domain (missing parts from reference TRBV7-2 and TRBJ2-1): GAGVSQSPSNKVTEKGKDVELRCDPISGHTALYWYRQSLGQGLEFLIYFQGNSAPDKSGLPSDRFSAERTGGSVSTLTIQRTQQEDSAVYLCASSLAQGDEQFFGPGTRLTVL.

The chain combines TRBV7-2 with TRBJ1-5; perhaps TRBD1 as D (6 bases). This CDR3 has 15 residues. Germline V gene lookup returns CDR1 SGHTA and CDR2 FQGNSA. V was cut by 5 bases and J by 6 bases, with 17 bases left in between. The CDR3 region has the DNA TGTGCCAGCAGCAATAGGGGGTTTTCGGGTCAGCCCCAGCATTTT. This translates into CASSNRGFSGQPQHF. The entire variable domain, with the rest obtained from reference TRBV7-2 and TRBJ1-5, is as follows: GAGVSQSPSNKVTEKGKDVELRCDPISGHTALYWYRQSLGQGLEFLIYFQGNSAPDKSGLPSDRFSAERTGGSVSTLTIQRTQQEDSAVYLCASSNRGFSGQPQHFGDGTRLSIL.

The CDR3 nucleotides read TGTGCCAGCAGCTTATTGACCGGGTACGAGCAGTACTTC. It is translated as CASSLLTGYEQYF. V usage is TRBV7-3 and J usage is TRBJ2-7; D gene unclear. Trimming took 2 bases from V and 4 from J, leaving 9 bases between them. The germline gives CDR1 SGHTA, CDR2 FQGTGA. The CDR3 runs to 13 residues.

The CDR3 DNA sequence: TGTGCCAGCAGCTTAGCTGCCGGTATAGATACGCAGTATTTT. Encoded protein: CASSLAAGIDTQYF. The J gene is TRBJ2-3, the V gene TRBV7-9, with no clear D. V dropped 0 bases and J dropped 5 bases, with 9 bases sitting between them. This CDR3 contains 14 residues. Germline assignment: CDR1 SEHNR and CDR2 FQNEAQ (reference sequence).

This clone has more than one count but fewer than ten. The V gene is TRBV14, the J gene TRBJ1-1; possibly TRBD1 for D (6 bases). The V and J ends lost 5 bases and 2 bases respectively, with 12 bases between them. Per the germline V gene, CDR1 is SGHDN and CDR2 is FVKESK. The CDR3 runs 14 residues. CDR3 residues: CASSKGQFNTEAFF. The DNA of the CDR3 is TGTGCCAGCAGCAAAGGACAGTTTAACACTGAAGCTTTCTTT.

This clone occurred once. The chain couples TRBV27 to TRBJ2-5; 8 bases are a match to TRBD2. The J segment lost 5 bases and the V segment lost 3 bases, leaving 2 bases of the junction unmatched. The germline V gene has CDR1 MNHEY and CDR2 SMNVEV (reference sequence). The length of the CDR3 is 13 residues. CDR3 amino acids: CASSFREGETQYF. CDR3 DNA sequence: TGTGCCAGCAGTTTCCGGGAGGGGGAGACCCAGTACTTC.

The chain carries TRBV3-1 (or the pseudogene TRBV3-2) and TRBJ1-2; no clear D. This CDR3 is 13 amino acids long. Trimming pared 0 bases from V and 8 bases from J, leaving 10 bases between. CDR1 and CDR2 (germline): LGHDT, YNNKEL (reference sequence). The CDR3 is CASSQDGGRGYTF. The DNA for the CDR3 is TGTGCCAGCAGCCAAGATGGAGGGAGAGGCTACACCTTC.

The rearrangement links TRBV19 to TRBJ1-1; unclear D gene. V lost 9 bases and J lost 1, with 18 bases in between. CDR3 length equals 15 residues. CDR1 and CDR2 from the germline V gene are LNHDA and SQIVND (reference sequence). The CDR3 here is CASIANPFGNTEAFF. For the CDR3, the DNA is TGTGCCAGCATAGCGAACCCGTTTGGGAACACTGAAGCTTTCTTT.

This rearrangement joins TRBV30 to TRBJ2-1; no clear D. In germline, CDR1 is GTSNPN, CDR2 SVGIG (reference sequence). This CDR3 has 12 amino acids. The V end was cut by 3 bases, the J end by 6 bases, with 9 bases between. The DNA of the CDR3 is TGTGCCTGGAGCCAGCGACCCAATGAGCAGTTCTTC. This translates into CAWSQRPNEQFF.

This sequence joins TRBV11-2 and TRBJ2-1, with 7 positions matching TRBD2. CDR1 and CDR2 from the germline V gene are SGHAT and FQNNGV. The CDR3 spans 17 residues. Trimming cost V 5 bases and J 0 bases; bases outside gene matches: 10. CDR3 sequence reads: CASSGLLAVSSYNEQFF. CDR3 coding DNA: TGTGCCAGCAGCGGACTTCTAGCGGTAAGCTCCTACAATGAGCAGTTCTTC. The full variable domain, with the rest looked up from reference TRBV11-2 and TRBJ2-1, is EAGVAQSPRYKIIEKRQSVAFWCNPISGHATLYWYQQILGQGPKLLIQFQNNGVVDDSQLPKDRFSAERLKGVDSTLKIQPAKLEDSAVYLCASSGLLAVSSYNEQFFGPGTRLTVL.

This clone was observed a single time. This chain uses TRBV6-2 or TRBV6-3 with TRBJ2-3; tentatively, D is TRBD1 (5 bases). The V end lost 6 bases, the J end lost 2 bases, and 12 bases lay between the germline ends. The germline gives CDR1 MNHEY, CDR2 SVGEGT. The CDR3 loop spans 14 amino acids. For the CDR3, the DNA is TGTGCCAGCAGCATCGAGGACACCACAGATACGCAGTATTTT. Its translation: CASSIEDTTDTQYF.

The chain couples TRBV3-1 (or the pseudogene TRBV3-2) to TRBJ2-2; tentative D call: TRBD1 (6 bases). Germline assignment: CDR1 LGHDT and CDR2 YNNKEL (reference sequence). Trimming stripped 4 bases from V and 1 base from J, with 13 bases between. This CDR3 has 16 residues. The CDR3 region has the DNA TGTGCCAGCAGCCGACAAGGGGGTAGGAACACCGGGGAGCTGTTTTTT. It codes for CASSRQGGRNTGELFF.

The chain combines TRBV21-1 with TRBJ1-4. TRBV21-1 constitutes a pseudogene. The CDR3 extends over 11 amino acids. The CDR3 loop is CASPDGEKLFF. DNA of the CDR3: TGTGCCAGCCCCGACGGGGAAAAACTGTTTTTT.